This T cell receptor beta chain derives from a study of cytomegalovirus exposure and HLA in healthy donors. Findings of the study overall: Per a later analysis, 15,000 to 20,000 TCR beta sequences showed association with HLA alleles at 0.05 false discovery rate.

The CDR3 contains 16 residues. After removal of 5 bases from V and 9 bases from J, the junction contained 16 bases not matched to a gene. CDR1 is MNHEY, CDR2 SMNVEV, per germline (reference sequence). Researchers ran the PCR with 60 Vbeta and 13 Jbeta primers. This table comes from immunoSEQ multiplex PCR, and its TCRdb copy is limited to in-frame clones, with some not included. The sample has roughly 200,000 clones, around three quarters seen once. This clone was seen only a few times. Its target is not known. Sequencing was done on a sample of PBMCs. The sequence was obtained from a man aged 35-49 years in good health and CMV-seronegative. This sequence joins TRBV27 and TRBJ2-1; 7 nucleotides line up with TRBD1. CDR3 sequence: CASSQPQGMGSLEQFF. CDR3 DNA: TGTGCCAGCAGTCAGCCACAGGGGATGGGAAGTCTTGAGCAGTTCTTC.